The following is a T cell receptor beta chain sequence with its context. These data originate in a study of cytomegalovirus exposure and HLA in healthy donors. Germline assignment: CDR1 MNHEY and CDR2 SMNVEV (reference sequence). The CDR3 has 17 residues. Trimming at V came to 4 bases and at J to 0 bases, leaving 10 bases not matched to a gene. The table came from immunoSEQ multiplex PCR; TCRdb's copy has only in-frame clones and leaves some out. The sample shows roughly 150,000 clones, roughly 80% of them seen only once. This TCR was recovered from a man aged 30 to 45 in good health and CMV-seropositive. J is TRBJ2-3 and V is TRBV27; 7 bases fit TRBD2. Material for sequencing was PBMCs. Written as DNA, the CDR3 is TGTGCCAGCAGTTCCCCCCGACTAGCTTTTAGCACAGATACGCAGTATTTT. Translated, it gives CASSSPRLAFSTDTQYF.